This T cell receptor (beta chain) was found in a study of T cells in Graves' hyperthyroidism and ophthalmopathy (dated by TCRdb to the late 2010s). About the study as a whole: Peripheral blood samples were taken at initial diagnosis, before any treatment was given. A discovery cohort of about a hundred patients, about 43 with Graves' ophthalmopathy and 55 to 60 with stable Graves' hyperthyroidism, was used to find distinguishing TCR V-J signatures. According to the paper, TCR Vbeta CDR3 sequencing was carried out on over 130 peripheral blood samples, which came from approximately 43 ophthalmopathy, about 75 hyperthyroidism and about 17 progressor patients. For training and testing, the 100 or so patients in the discovery cohort were randomly divided in a 7:3 ratio. The study also compared thyroid tissue and blood T-cell repertoires from a handful of Graves' hyperthyroidism patients. Prospective prediction of ophthalmopathy was tested in an independent validation cohort consisting of 18 hyperthyroidism patients and approximately 16 patients who later progressed to ophthalmopathy. Once sampling was done, hyperthyroidism patients were given methimazole at a starting dose of 30 mg daily, whereas ophthalmopathy patients were given high-dose intravenous methylprednisolone. General conclusions and limits of the study: A model built on a 13 V-J signature distinguished ophthalmopathy from stable hyperthyroidism, reaching 87.88% sensitivity and under 84% specificity in cross-validation and 80%/75% in testing. No statistical method was used to fix the sample size in advance, and group allocation was not hidden from the investigators. Most expanded thyroid clonotypes (frequency above 0.001) were also found in blood, which suggests that blood repertoires may mirror thyroid immune responses. During validation, the model predicted progression to ophthalmopathy a median of about 5.9 months ahead of onset, with roughly 65% sensitivity and 72.22% specificity.

From the cysteine through the phenylalanine, the CDR3 covers 13 amino acids. CDR3 DNA is the only sequence kept; it has 39 bases, read in frame from the first base. The germline V gene supplies CDR1 SGHRS and CDR2 YFSETQ. V lost 7 bases and J lost 2 bases, and the count of bases not matched to a germline gene is 4. A patient counted as having stable Graves' hyperthyroidism if no progression to ophthalmopathy occurred over 18 months of follow-up. Hyperthyroidism patients were aged 18 to 65 years and newly diagnosed, with disease duration of less than 2 months. Any patient with an uncontrolled infection, another autoimmune disease, pregnancy or lactation was excluded. Diagnoses were based on clinical symptoms, serum thyroxine and TRAb, thyroid ultrasound and orbital computed tomography. Ficoll-Paque density gradient centrifugation was used to isolate PBMCs from approximately 11 ml of fresh peripheral blood. Total RNA was extracted using Trizol reagent, and RNA quality was assessed on an Agilent 2100 Bioanalyzer.

The TCR beta CDR3 regions were amplified from RNA transcripts. The first round of RT-PCR for the TCR CDR3 was performed with the HTBI primer set and the Qiagen OneStep RT-PCR kit. Libraries were constructed in a second round of multiplex PCR, after which size selection and purification were carried out. Sequencing of the libraries was done on an Illumina HiSeq2000 using paired-end 100 bp reads. In the original analysis: Raw data were processed with SOAPnuke, discarding reads with adapters, uncalled bases, mean Phred below 15, or no exact constant-primer or identifier match. COPE v1.2.5 was used to merge high-quality paired reads, and clonotypes were defined as unique nucleotide sequences. Clonotypes were aligned to IMGT TRBV, TRBD and TRBJ reference segments using MiTCR v1.1. The analysis was restricted to V-J combinations with a frequency above 0.0001, which together covered just over 98% of the repertoires. A TCS score was defined as the ratio of F50 (clonal expansion) to E x V (chaos), with BLOSUM62-based TCRdist applied between CDR3 peptides within each V-J. Welch's t-statistics and random forest reduced roughly 500 V-J features to 10 to 15, which were used in a naive Bayes classifier (R e1071). Using fastp at Q25 and MiXCR, TCRdb reprocessed the public reads and kept productive beta chains. Each record represents a unique CDR3 protein, reported with the most common genes and DNA among its rows. These V and J calls are TCRdb output, not the study's own analysis. The sample profile shows around 190,000 distinct CDR3 sequences; about 15% of them were found once. The ten largest clones take up about half of the sample.

In its sample, this clonotype was seen a few times. Its antigen is currently not known. Base-call qualities are not available, and no considerably larger clone is one nucleotide away. This clonotype originated in a woman in her forties or fifties with Graves' hyperthyroidism. Recombination joined TRBV5-1 with TRBJ2-7, and TRBD2 aligns with 9 junction nucleotides. Sequences were obtained from blood. The DNA sequence follows: TGCGCCAGCGGCGGGACTAGCCCCTACGAGCAGTACTTC. This codes for CASGGTSPYEQYF.